The 18 T cell receptor beta chains presented below share a single source sample, sequenced in a study of cytomegalovirus exposure and HLA in healthy donors. PCR primers comprised 60 Vbeta and 13 Jbeta primers. Here immunoSEQ multiplex PCR was the method, and the copy in TCRdb shows in-frame clones only, minus some. The table has about 160,000 clones, more than 60% seen once. Sequencing input: PBMCs. All receptors come from a woman aged 25 to 45 in good health and CMV-seronegative.

As concerns this clone: The sample contains more than one DNA sequence encoding this CDR3. V usage is TRBV28 and J usage is TRBJ1-4; 7 bases map to TRBD1. The germline V gene has CDR1 MDHEN and CDR2 SYDVKM. Losses at the gene ends were 5 bases for V and 4 bases for J; bases not matched to a gene: 4. The CDR3 consists of 14 residues. CDR3 amino acids: CASSLRQGNEKLFF. Here the CDR3 DNA reads TGTGCCAGCAGTCTCCGACAGGGTAATGAAAAACTGTTTTTT.

The DNA of the CDR3 is TGTGCCAGCACTGGGGGGGGCGCAAGGGAAAAACTGTTTTTT. This sequence encodes CASTGGGAREKLFF. This sequence joins TRBV6-5 and TRBJ1-4; D might be TRBD1 (6 bases). Between the trimmed V and J ends, which lost 7 bases and 8 bases, there was a span of 17 bases. The length of the CDR3 is 14 residues. Germline V lookup: CDR1 MNHEY, CDR2 SVGAGI.

The chain combines TRBV6-5 with TRBJ1-2; D not resolved. Germline CDR1 is MNHEY and CDR2 is SVGAGI. Trimming stripped 7 bases from V and 4 bases from J, with 19 bases between. The CDR3 consists of 15 residues. CDR3 DNA: TGTGCCAGCACCACTATTGCCCTCGGGAGCTATGGCTACACCTTC. Translation: CASTTIALGSYGYTF.

This clone was observed a single time. The chain recombines TRBV18 with TRBJ1-1; no reliable D call. Between the trimmed V and J ends, which lost 3 bases and 0 bases, there was a span of 14 bases. Germline assignment: CDR1 KGHSH and CDR2 LQKENI. The CDR3 has 16 amino acids. CDR3 sequence: CASSPSEGRVNTEAFF. In DNA form, the CDR3 reads TGTGCCAGCTCACCGAGCGAGGGCAGAGTGAACACTGAAGCTTTCTTT.

This clone was detected only once. The genes are TRBV15 and TRBJ2-2; perhaps TRBD2 as D (5 bases). Trimming cost V 1 base and J 0 bases, with 9 bases left between them. The CDR3 consists of 16 residues. From germline, CDR1 is LNHNV and CDR2 YYDKDF (reference sequence). The CDR3, as DNA: TGTGCCACCAGCAGAGCCTACGGGACGAACACCGGGGAGCTGTTTTTT. Its translation: CATSRAYGTNTGELFF.

The chain uses TRBV11-3 and TRBJ1-1; tentative D call: TRBD1 (6 bases). The V gene's germline CDR1 is SGHNT and CDR2 YENEEA. This CDR3 is built from 14 residues. Trimming cost V 5 bases and J 1 base, with 11 bases left between them. The CDR3 DNA is TGTGCCAGCAGCACCGGACAGAAGAACACTGAAGCTTTCTTT. Protein sequence: CASSTGQKNTEAFF.

The chain has TRBV2 and TRBJ1-1, with a weak D call TRBD1 (5 bases). CDR1 SNHLY and CDR2 FYNNEI come from the germline V gene. The CDR3 covers 13 residues. The ends were cut back, 5 bases at V and 3 bases at J, with 10 bases in the middle. Written as DNA, the CDR3 is TGTGCCAGCAGTCCCCAAGGGGACACTGAAGCTTTCTTT. Protein product: CASSPQGDTEAFF.

This rearrangement joins TRBV6-6 to TRBJ2-1, with D possibly being TRBD2 (6 bases). The CDR3 sequence is 12 residues long. Germline V gene lookup returns CDR1 MNHNY and CDR2 SVGAGI (reference sequence). V was trimmed by 10 bases and J by 5 bases, leaving 12 bases between them. The CDR3 sequence is CATELAHNEQFF. The CDR3 DNA reads TGTGCCACCGAACTAGCTCACAATGAGCAGTTCTTC.

This chain joins TRBV27 and TRBJ2-1, with 11 bases matching TRBD2. The ends lost 5 bases at V and 3 bases at J; junction bases unmatched: 9. CDR3 length: 17 residues. Germline CDR1 MNHEY, CDR2 SMNVEV (reference sequence). CDR3 protein: CASSLLGTSGVYNEQFF. DNA for the CDR3: TGTGCCAGCAGTCTCCTCGGGACTAGCGGTGTCTACAATGAGCAGTTCTTC.

V gene TRBV7-9 combines with J gene TRBJ2-2, with D hard to call. This CDR3 region has 11 residues. Per the germline V gene, CDR1 is SEHNR and CDR2 is FQNEAQ (reference sequence). Deletions cut 10 bases from V and 2 bases from J, with 5 bases between. CDR3 protein: CATTNTGELFF. CDR3 DNA: TGTGCCACCACTAACACCGGGGAGCTGTTTTTT.

Of note for this clone: One end of the junction is discordant with germline, which a read error may explain. J is TRBJ1-1 and V is TRBV6-1; the match to TRBD1 covers 7 bases. The CDR3 is 14 amino acids. Germline loops: CDR1 MNHNS, CDR2 SASEGT. The CDR3 DNA reads as TGTGCCAGCATTGAACAGGGGTGGGACACTGAAGCTTTCTTT. Translating it yields CASIEQGWDTEAFF.

The V gene is TRBV30, the J gene TRBJ1-2; perhaps TRBD1 as D (6 bases). The germline V and J ends were trimmed by 3 bases and 1 base, with 15 bases remaining between them. The CDR3 has 15 amino acids. Per the germline V gene, CDR1 is GTSNPN and CDR2 is SVGIG (reference sequence). DNA for the CDR3: TGTGCCTGGAGAGGGGGTATAGTAAATAACTATGGCTACACCTTC. Translation gives CAWRGGIVNNYGYTF.

This sequence joins TRBV19 and TRBJ1-1, with 11 bases aligning to TRBD1. The trim removed 4 bases at V and 7 bases at J, leaving 5 bases unmatched. The V gene's germline CDR1 is LNHDA and CDR2 SQIVND (reference sequence). The CDR3 loop spans 14 amino acids. CDR3 DNA sequence: TGTGCCAGTAGTACTGGACAGGGGGCCTTTGAAGCTTTCTTT. This translates into CASSTGQGAFEAFF.

This chain connects TRBV29-1 to TRBJ1-1, with 9 bases fitting TRBD1. J lost 0 bases, V lost 6 bases, and 5 bases had no gene match. The CDR3 spans 14 residues. The germline gives CDR1 SQVTM, CDR2 ANQGSEA. The CDR3 reads CSVEQGAVNTEAFF. The DNA for the CDR3 is TGCAGCGTAGAACAGGGGGCGGTGAACACTGAAGCTTTCTTT.

The gene calls are TRBV5-4 and TRBJ2-1; a possible D gene is TRBD2 (6 bases). Germline CDR1 and CDR2: SGHNT and YYREEE (reference sequence). The length of the CDR3 is 15 residues. The V end was cut by 4 bases, the J end by 7 bases, with 18 bases between. CDR3 sequence (DNA): TGTGCCAGCAGCCTGCCCGCGGCTAGCGAAAATGAGCAGTTCTTC. Translated, it gives CASSLPAASENEQFF.

This rearrangement joins TRBV5-1 to TRBJ2-3; 12 nucleotides match TRBD2. V shed 4 bases, J shed 3 bases, and the junction held 6 bases outside the gene matches. Germline V lookup: CDR1 SGHRS, CDR2 YFSETQ. The CDR3 is made up of 16 amino acids. CDR3 DNA sequence: TGCGCCAGCAGCCAGGGACTAGCGGGTGAAACAGATACGCAGTATTTT. Translation: CASSQGLAGETDTQYF.

This chain uses TRBV4-1 with TRBJ2-1; D remains unclear. CDR1 and CDR2 from the germline V gene are MGHRA and YSYEKL. The CDR3 consists of 12 residues. V shed 1 base and J shed 6 bases, with 4 bases lying between them. For the CDR3, the DNA is TGCGCCAGCAGCCAAGGTCGCAATGAGCAGTTCTTC. The encoded protein is CASSQGRNEQFF.

The CDR3 loop is CASRPGLAGTNEQFF. CDR3 DNA: TGTGCCAGCAGACCAGGACTAGCGGGGACCAATGAGCAGTTCTTC. The rearrangement uses TRBV27 and TRBJ2-1, with 12 bases matching TRBD2. The V gene's germline CDR1 is MNHEY and CDR2 SMNVEV (reference sequence). This CDR3 region has 15 residues. The V and J ends lost 6 bases and 6 bases, in that order; junction bases with no gene match: 6.